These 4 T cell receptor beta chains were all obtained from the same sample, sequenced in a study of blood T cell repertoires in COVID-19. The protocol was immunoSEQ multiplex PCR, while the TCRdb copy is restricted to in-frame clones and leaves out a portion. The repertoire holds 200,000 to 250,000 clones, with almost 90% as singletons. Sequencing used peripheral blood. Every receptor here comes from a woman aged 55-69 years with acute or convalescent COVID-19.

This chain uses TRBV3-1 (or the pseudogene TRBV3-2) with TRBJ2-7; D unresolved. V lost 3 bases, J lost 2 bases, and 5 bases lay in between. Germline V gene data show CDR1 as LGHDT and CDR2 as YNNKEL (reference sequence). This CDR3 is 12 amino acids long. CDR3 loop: CASSHRAYEQYF. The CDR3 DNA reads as TGTGCCAGCAGCCACCGAGCCTACGAGCAGTACTTC.

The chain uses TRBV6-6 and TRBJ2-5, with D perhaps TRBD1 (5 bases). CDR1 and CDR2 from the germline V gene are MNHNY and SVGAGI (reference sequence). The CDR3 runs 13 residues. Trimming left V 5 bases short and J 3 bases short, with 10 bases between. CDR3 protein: CASSKPTEETQYF. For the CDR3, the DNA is TGTGCCAGCAGTAAACCGACAGAAGAGACCCAGTACTTC.

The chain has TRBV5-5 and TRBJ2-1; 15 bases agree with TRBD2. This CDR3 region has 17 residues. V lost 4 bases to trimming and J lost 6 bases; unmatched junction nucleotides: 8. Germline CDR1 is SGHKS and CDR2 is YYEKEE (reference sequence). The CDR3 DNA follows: TGTGCCAGCAGCCTCACCCGGACTAGCGGGAGGGCCAATGAGCAGTTCTTC. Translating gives CASSLTRTSGRANEQFF.

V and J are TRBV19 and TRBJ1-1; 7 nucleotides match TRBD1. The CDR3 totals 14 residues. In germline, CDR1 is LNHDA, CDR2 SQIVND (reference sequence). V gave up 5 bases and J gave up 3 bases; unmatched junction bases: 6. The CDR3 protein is CASSLVQGHTEAFF. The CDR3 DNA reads TGTGCCAGTAGTTTAGTACAGGGGCACACTGAAGCTTTCTTT.